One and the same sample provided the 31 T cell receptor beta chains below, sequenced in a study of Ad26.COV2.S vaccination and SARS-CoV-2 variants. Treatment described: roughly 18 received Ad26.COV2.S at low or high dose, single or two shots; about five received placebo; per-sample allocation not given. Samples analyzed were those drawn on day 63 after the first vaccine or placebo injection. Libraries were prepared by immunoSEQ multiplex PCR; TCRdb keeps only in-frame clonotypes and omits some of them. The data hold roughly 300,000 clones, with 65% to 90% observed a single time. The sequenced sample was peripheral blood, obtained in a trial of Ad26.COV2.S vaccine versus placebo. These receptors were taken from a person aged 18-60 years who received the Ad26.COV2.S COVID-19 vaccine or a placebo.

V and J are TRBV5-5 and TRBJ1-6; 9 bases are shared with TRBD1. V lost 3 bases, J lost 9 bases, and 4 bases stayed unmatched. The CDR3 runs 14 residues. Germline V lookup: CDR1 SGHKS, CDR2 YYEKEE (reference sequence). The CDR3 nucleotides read TGTGCCAGCAGCTACGGGACAGGGCGTTCACCCCTCCACTTT. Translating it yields CASSYGTGRSPLHF. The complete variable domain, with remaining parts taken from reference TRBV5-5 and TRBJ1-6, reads DAGVTQSPTHLIKTRGQQVTLRCSPISGHKSVSWYQQVLGQGPQFIFQYYEKEERGRGNFPDRFSARQFPNYSSELNVNALLLGDSALYLCASSYGTGRSPLHFGNGTRLTVT.

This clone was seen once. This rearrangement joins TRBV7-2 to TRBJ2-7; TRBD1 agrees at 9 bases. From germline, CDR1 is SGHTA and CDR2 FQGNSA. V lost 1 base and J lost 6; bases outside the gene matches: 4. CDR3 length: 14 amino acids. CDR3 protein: CASSLGGQGSEQYF. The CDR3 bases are TGTGCCAGCAGCTTAGGGGGACAGGGATCCGAGCAGTACTTC.

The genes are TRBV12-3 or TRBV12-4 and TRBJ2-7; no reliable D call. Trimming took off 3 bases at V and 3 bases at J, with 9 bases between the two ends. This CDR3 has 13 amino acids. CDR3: CASSLKSYYEQYF. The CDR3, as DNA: TGTGCCAGCAGTTTGAAGAGTTACTACGAGCAGTACTTC.

The CDR3 region is CAGTGGPDTQYF. DNA for the CDR3: TGTGCGGGGACAGGGGGCCCAGATACGCAGTATTTT. This rearrangement joins TRBV21-1 to TRBJ2-3; the table gives TRBD1 as D, unverified against the DNA. TRBV21-1 is recorded as a pseudogene. The CDR3 contains 12 residues.

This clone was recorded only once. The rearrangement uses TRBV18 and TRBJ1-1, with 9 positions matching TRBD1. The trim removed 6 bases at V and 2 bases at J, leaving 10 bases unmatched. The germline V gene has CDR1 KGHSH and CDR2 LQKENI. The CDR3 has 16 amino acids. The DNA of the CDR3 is TGTGCCAGCTCTCCCGGGACAGGGACGATTAACACTGAAGCTTTCTTT. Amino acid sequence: CASSPGTGTINTEAFF.

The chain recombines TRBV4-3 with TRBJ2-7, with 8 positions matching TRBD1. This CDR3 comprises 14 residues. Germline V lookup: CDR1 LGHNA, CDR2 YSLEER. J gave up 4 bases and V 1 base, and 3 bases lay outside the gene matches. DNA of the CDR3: TGCGCCAGCAGCCAAGCGGGACAGGCGTACGAGCAGTACTTC. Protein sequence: CASSQAGQAYEQYF.

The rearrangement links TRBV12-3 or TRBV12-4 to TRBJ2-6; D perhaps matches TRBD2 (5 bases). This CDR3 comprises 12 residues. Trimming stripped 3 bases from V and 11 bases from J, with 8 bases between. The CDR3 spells CASSFGGDVLTF. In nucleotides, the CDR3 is TGTGCCAGCAGTTTTGGAGGTGACGTCCTGACTTTC.

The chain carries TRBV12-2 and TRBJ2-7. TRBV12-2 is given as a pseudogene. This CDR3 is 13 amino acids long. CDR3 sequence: CASRCSPPYEQYF. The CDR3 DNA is TGTGCAAGTCGCTGCAGCCCCCCTTACGAGCAGTACTTC.

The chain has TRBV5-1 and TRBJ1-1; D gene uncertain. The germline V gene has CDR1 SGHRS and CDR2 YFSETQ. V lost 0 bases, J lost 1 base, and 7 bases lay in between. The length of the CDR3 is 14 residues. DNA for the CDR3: TGCGCCAGCAGCTTGGTAAACAGGAACACTGAAGCTTTCTTT. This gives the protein CASSLVNRNTEAFF.

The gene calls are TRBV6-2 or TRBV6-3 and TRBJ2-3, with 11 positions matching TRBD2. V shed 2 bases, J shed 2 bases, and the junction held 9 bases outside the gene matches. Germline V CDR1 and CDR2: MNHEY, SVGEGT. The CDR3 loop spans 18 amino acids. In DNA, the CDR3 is TGTGCCAGCAGTTACACCCTACTAGCGGGGGTGGACACAGATACGCAGTATTTT. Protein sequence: CASSYTLLAGVDTDTQYF.

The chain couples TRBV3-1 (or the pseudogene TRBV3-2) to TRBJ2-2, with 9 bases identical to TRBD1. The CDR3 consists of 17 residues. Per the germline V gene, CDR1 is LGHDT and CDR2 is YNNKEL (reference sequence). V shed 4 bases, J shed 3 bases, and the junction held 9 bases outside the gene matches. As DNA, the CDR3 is TGTGCCAGCAGCCCCCGGGACAGGGCGCGTTACACCGGGGAGCTGTTTTTT. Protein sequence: CASSPRDRARYTGELFF.

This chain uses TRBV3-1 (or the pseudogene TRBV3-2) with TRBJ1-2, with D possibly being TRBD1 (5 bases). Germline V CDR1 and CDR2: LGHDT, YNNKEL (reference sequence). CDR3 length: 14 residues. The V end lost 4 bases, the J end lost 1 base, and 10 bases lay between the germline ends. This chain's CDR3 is CASSPRGVNYGYTF. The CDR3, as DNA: TGTGCCAGCAGCCCTCGGGGGGTTAACTATGGCTACACCTTC.

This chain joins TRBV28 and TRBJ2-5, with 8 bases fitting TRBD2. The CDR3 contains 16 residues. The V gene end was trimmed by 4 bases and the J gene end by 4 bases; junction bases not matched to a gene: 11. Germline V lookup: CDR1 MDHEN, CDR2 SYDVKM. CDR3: CASSSGGADRGETQYF. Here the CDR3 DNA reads TGTGCCAGCAGTTCGGGGGGGGCTGATAGAGGAGAGACCCAGTACTTC.

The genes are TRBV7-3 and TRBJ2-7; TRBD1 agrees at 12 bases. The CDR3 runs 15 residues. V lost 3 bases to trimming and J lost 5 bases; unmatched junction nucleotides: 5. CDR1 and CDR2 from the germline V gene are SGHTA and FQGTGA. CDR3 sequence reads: CASSLSGTGGDEQYF. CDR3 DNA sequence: TGTGCCAGCAGCTTGTCGGGGACAGGGGGCGACGAGCAGTACTTC.

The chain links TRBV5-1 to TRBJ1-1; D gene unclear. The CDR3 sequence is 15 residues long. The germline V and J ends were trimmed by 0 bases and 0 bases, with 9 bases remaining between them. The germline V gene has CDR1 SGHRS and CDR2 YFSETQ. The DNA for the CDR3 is TGCGCCAGCAGCTTGGTTCCGGAGATGAACACTGAAGCTTTCTTT. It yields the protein CASSLVPEMNTEAFF.

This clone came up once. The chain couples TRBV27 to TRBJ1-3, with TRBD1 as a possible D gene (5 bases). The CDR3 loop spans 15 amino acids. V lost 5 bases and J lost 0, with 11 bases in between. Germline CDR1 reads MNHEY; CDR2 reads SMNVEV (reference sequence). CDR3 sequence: CASSPRQFSGNTIYF. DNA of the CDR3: TGTGCCAGCAGTCCCCGACAGTTCTCTGGAAACACCATATATTTT.

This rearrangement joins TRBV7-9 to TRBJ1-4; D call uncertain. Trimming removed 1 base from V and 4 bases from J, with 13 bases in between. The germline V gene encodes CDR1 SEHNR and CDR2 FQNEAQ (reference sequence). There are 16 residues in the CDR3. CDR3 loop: CASSLDMGEGNEKLFF. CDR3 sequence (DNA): TGTGCCAGCAGCTTAGATATGGGCGAGGGTAATGAAAAACTGTTTTTT.

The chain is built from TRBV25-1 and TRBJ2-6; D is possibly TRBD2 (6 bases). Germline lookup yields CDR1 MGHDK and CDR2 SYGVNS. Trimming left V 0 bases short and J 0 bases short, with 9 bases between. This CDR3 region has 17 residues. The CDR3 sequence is CASSEYSGSSGANVLTF. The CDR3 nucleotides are TGTGCCAGCAGTGAATATTCCGGGAGCTCTGGGGCCAACGTCCTGACTTTC.

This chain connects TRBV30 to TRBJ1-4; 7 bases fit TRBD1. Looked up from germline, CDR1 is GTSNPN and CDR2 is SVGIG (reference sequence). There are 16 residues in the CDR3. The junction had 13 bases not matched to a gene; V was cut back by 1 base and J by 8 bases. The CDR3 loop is CAWSGSADRDGEKLFF. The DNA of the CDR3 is TGTGCCTGGAGTGGGTCCGCTGACAGGGATGGAGAAAAACTGTTTTTT.

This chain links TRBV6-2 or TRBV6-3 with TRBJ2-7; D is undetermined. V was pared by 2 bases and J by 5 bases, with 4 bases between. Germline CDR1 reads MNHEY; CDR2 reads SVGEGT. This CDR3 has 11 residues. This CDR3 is CASSYRNEQYF. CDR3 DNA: TGTGCCAGCAGTTACCGGAACGAGCAGTACTTC.

DNA of the CDR3: TGTGCCAGCTCCCGAGACAGGGACCAATACAATGAGCAGTTCTTC. It specifies CASSRDRDQYNEQFF. The V gene is TRBV5-4, the J gene TRBJ2-1; 7 bases fit TRBD1. The germline CDR1 and CDR2 sequences are SGHNT and YYREEE (reference sequence). The CDR3 is made up of 15 amino acids. The J segment lost 4 bases and the V segment lost 7 bases, leaving 11 bases of the junction unmatched.

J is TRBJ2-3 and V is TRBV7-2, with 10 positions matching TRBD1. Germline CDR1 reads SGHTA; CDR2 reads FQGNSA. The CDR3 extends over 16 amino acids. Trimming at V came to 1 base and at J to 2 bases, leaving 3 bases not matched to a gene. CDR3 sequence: CASSLVGQGFTDTQYF. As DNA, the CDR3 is TGTGCCAGCAGCTTAGTGGGACAGGGGTTCACAGATACGCAGTATTTT.

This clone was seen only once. CDR3 sequence: CASSGEVDTQYF. The CDR3, as DNA: TGTGCCAGCAGTGGAGAGGTGGATACGCAGTATTTT. The gene calls are TRBV27 and TRBJ2-3; no firm D call. With 5 bases removed from V and 6 bases from J, the gap between germline ends came to 9 bases. Germline V gene sequence: CDR1 MNHEY, CDR2 SMNVEV (reference sequence). There are 12 residues in the CDR3.

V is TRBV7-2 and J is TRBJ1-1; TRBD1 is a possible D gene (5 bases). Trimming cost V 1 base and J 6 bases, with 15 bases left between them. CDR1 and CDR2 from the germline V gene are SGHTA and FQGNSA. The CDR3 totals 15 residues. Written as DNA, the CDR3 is TGTGCCAGCAGCTTAGGTCCCAGGGCAAACGCTGAAGCTTTCTTT. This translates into CASSLGPRANAEAFF.

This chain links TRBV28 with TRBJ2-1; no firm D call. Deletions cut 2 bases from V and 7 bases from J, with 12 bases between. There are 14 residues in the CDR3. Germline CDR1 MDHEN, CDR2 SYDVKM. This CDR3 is CASSLGQVGNEQFF. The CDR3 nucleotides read TGTGCCAGCAGTTTAGGCCAGGTCGGGAATGAGCAGTTCTTC.

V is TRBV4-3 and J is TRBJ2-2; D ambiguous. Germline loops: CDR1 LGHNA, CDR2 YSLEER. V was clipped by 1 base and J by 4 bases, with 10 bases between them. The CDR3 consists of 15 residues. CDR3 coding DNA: TGCGCCAGCAGCCAAGGCCAGAGAGTCACCGGGGAGCTGTTTTTT. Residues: CASSQGQRVTGELFF.

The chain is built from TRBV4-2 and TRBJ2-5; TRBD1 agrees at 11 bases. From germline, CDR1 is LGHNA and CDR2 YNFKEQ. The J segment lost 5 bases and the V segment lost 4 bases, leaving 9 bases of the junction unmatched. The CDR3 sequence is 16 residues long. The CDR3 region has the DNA TGTGCCAGCAGCCTAGAGGGACAGGGGGTTGGGGAGACCCAGTACTTC. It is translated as CASSLEGQGVGETQYF.

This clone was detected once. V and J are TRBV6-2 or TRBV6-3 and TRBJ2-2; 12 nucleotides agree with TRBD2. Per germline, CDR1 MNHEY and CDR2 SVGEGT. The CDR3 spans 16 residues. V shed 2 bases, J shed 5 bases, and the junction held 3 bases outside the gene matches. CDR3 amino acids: CASSYRLAGETGELFF. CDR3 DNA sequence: TGTGCCAGCAGTTACCGACTAGCGGGGGAGACCGGGGAGCTGTTTTTT.

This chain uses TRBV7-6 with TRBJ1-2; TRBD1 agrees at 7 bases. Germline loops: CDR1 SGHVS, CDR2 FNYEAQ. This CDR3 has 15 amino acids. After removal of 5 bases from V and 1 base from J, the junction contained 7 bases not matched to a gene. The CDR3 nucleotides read TGTGCCAGCAGCCTAAGACAGGGTGGTAACTATGGCTACACCTTC. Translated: CASSLRQGGNYGYTF.

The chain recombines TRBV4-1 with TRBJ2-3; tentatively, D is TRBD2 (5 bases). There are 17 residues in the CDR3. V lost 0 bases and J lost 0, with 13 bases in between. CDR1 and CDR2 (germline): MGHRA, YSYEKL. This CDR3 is CASSQEGTRISTDTQYF. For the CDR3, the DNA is TGCGCCAGCAGCCAAGAGGGCACTAGGATTAGCACAGATACGCAGTATTTT.

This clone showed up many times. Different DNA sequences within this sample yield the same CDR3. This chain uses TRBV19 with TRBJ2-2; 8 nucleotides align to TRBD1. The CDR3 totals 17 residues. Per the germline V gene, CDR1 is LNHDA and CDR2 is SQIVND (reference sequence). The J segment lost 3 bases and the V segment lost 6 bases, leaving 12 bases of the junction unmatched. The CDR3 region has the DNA TGTGCCAGTAGCCCCTTCGACCCGACAGGGGACACCGGGGAGCTGTTTTTT. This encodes CASSPFDPTGDTGELFF.